The clone carrying this TCR beta chain appeared a single time. Its cognate antigen is unknown. Patients with Susac syndrome showed fulfilment of recently defined diagnostic criteria for definite or probable disease. The sample comes from a study of CD8 T cells in Susac syndrome. Overall study context: Eight or nine of the sequenced Susac syndrome patients were in remission, and six had active disease. General study points: There were around 15 Susac-specific public clones in total CD8+ repertoires and roughly 5 in CD8+ TEMRA repertoires.

The CDR3 has 14 residues. Deletions cut 5 bases from V and 4 bases from J, with 12 bases between. CDR1 and CDR2 (germline): SGHVS, FNYEAQ. An input of roughly 0.45 to 1 ug of RNA was subjected to reverse transcription using random hexamers. An immunoSEQ multiplex PCR amplified TCR beta CDR3 over 54 Vbeta and 13 Jbeta. TCRdb redid the calling of the immunoSEQ multiplex PCR reads with MiXCR, one entry per CDR3 protein. Of roughly 100,000 distinct CDR3 sequences listed, 94% are singletons. This TCR derives from a human donor with Susac syndrome. This chain joins TRBV7-6 and TRBJ1-5, with D uncertain. The sequencing input was CD8+ T cells from PBMCs. CDR3 sequence (DNA): TGTGCCAGCAGCACCAGCGGCCAGAATCAGCCCCAGCATTTT. It yields the protein CASSTSGQNQPQHF.